The T cell receptor (beta chain) under discussion was sequenced for a study of CD8 T cells in ankylosing spondylitis. Study-wide results and limits: Disease-associated clones were reportedly significantly overrepresented in matched ankylosing spondylitis synovial fluid.

Each TCR beta library was made by quantitative 5'-RACE that incorporated molecular barcodes. TCRdb recomputed calls from the 5' RACE reads with MiXCR, one row per CDR3 protein. The repertoire consists of approximately 220,000 distinct CDR3 sequences, with roughly 26% occurring once and the leading ten covering about 7%. The count of this clonotype is one. The antigen is unknown. Germline V gives CDR1 SGHRS, CDR2 YFSETQ. The V end was cut by 4 bases, the J end by 3 bases, with 14 bases between. The CDR3 has 14 residues. The TCR was taken from a male donor with ankylosing spondylitis or in good health (not recorded which). Sequenced sample: blood, either unsorted or a sorted T cell fraction (not recorded which). V gene TRBV5-1 combines with J gene TRBJ2-7; TRBD2 is a possible D gene (6 bases). The CDR3 is CASSPGGRGYEQYF. CDR3 sequence (DNA): TGCGCCAGCAGCCCCGGAGGGCGAGGCTACGAGCAGTACTTC.